Listed below are T cell receptor beta chains from one sample, sequenced in a study of OX40 agonist ivuxolimab in advanced cancers. Generated by immunoSEQ multiplex PCR, the TCRdb table keeps only in-frame clones and is missing some. The profile covers some 57,000 clones, with approximately 87% appearing a single time and 4.8% taken by the ten largest. The specimen was CD4+ or CD8+ T cells sorted from blood, collected in a trial of the OX40 agonist ivuxolimab. The receptors originated from an adult with an advanced solid tumor such as melanoma, head and neck, liver or kidney cancer. The CDR3 runs from the conserved cysteine through the conserved F or W. The order of the fields is CDR3 protein, CDR3 DNA, clone size, D gene, J gene, V gene. The D gene is left open where the match is weak. Clone size is not always given. Where it is, it says once, few, many or a class for expanded clones.

CASSLMAGGRNEQFF	TGTGCCAGCAGCCTAATGGCCGGGGGAAGAAATGAGCAGTTCTTC	NA	NA	TRBJ2-1	TRBV7-3
CASSIAFADTQYF	TGTGCCAGTAGTATCGCCTTTGCAGATACGCAGTATTTT	NA	NA	TRBJ2-3	TRBV19
CASSSQGGGETQYF	TGTGCTAGCAGCTCACAGGGCGGGGGAGAGACCCAGTACTTC	NA	NA	TRBJ2-5	TRBV7-7
CASSVGLADLKETQYF	TGTGCCAGCAGCGTAGGGCTAGCGGATCTAAAAGAGACCCAGTACTTC	NA	TRBD2	TRBJ2-5	TRBV9
CASSRSGQQDTEAFF	TGTGCCAGCAGCAGATCGGGACAACAGGACACTGAAGCTTTCTTT	NA	NA	TRBJ1-1	TRBV7-9
CAWSGRTSGPYNEQFF	TGTGCCTGGAGTGGAAGGACTAGCGGGCCGTACAATGAGCAGTTCTTC	NA	TRBD2	TRBJ2-1	TRBV30
CASSRQGAETQYF	TGTGCCAGCAGTCGACAGGGGGCGGAGACCCAGTACTTC	NA	TRBD1	TRBJ2-5	TRBV13
CASSASGGQATGANVLTF	TGTGCCAGCAGCGCAAGCGGGGGGCAAGCTACTGGGGCCAACGTCCTGACTTTC	NA	TRBD2	TRBJ2-6	TRBV7-3
CASSQTGGYEQYF	TGTGCCAGCAGTCAGACTGGGGGGTACGAGCAGTACTTC	NA	NA	TRBJ2-7	TRBV6-1
CASSSQGVSYGYTF	TGTGCCAGCAGCTCCCAGGGGGTTAGCTATGGCTACACCTTC	NA	TRBD1	TRBJ1-2	TRBV5-5
CASSLNKINYGYTF	TGTGCCAGCAGCTTAAACAAGATTAACTATGGCTACACCTTC	once	NA	TRBJ1-2	TRBV7-2
CASSLTSGRYNEQFF	TGTGCCAGCAGCTTGACTAGCGGGAGGTACAATGAGCAGTTCTTC	NA	TRBD2	TRBJ2-1	TRBV11-2
CSVIPGGAGGTEAFF	TGCAGCGTTATCCCAGGGGGCGCAGGAGGAACTGAAGCTTTCTTT	NA	TRBD1	TRBJ1-1	TRBV29-1
CASSPGLAGGQSDTQYF	TGTGCTAGCAGCCCGGGACTAGCGGGGGGGCAGTCAGATACGCAGTATTTT	NA	TRBD2	TRBJ2-3	TRBV7-7
CASRHNPGQENEKLFF	TGCGCCAGCAGACACAACCCGGGACAGGAAAATGAAAAACTGTTTTTT	NA	TRBD1	TRBJ1-4	TRBV4-1
CASSPRGASNEKLFF	TGTGCCAGCTCACCAAGGGGCGCCTCTAATGAAAAACTGTTTTTT	NA	NA	TRBJ1-4	TRBV18
CASSMWQGSGNTIYF	TGTGCCAGTAGTATGTGGCAGGGGTCTGGAAACACCATATATTTT	NA	NA	TRBJ1-3	TRBV19
CASSLEENEQFF	TGTGCCAGCAGCTTGGAGGAAAATGAGCAGTTCTTC	NA	NA	TRBJ2-1	TRBV5-4
CASSLVGPVSRTGNTIYF	TGTGCCAGCAGCTTAGTCGGCCCCGTATCCCGTACTGGAAACACCATATATTTT	NA	NA	TRBJ1-3	TRBV7-9
CASSEQAASNEQFF	TGTGCCAGCAGTGAACAGGCTGCAAGCAATGAGCAGTTCTTC	NA	NA	TRBJ2-1	TRBV6-4
CASSFFGLNSYEQYF	TGTGCCAGCAGTTTTTTCGGTCTAAACTCCTACGAGCAGTACTTC	NA	NA	TRBJ2-7	TRBV28
CASSLGQYSNQPQHF	TGCGCCAGCAGCTTGGGACAGTATAGCAATCAGCCCCAGCATTTT	NA	NA	TRBJ1-5	TRBV5-1
CASSQVTAKTNNSPLHF	TGCGCCAGCAGCCAAGTTACAGCTAAGACCAATAATTCACCCCTCCACTTT	NA	NA	TRBJ1-6	TRBV4-1
CASSVARGGEYEQYF	TGTGCCAGCAGTGTCGCCAGGGGAGGCGAGTACGAGCAGTACTTC	NA	NA	TRBJ2-7	TRBV2
CASSDLGPHF	TGTGCCAGCAGTGATCTTGGTCCCCACTTC	NA	NA	TRBJ2-7	TRBV6-5
CATRGGVYGYTF	TGTGCCACCCGGGGGGGAGTCTATGGCTACACCTTC	once	NA	TRBJ1-2	TRBV6-1
CASSLGAGNIDSGANVLTF	TGTGCCAGCAGCTTGGGAGCAGGGAATATCGACTCTGGGGCCAACGTCCTGACTTTC	NA	NA	TRBJ2-6	TRBV5-5
CASSESGRSYGYTF	TGTGCCAGCAGTGAATCTGGCAGAAGCTATGGCTACACCTTC	once	NA	TRBJ1-2	TRBV2
CASSVGPGTNTGELFF	TGTGCCAGCAGCGTAGGCCCAGGGACAAACACCGGGGAGCTGTTTTTT	NA	NA	TRBJ2-2	TRBV9
CASSPSGPTRRELFF	TGTGCCAGCAGCCCTTCCGGGCCTACCCGGAGGGAGCTGTTTTTT	few	NA	TRBJ2-2	TRBV11-3
CASSLGLAGPTDTQYF	TGTGCTAGCAGCTTAGGACTAGCGGGGCCCACAGATACGCAGTATTTT	NA	TRBD2	TRBJ2-3	TRBV7-7
CASGGGGGREQYF	TGTGCCAGCGGGGGGGGAGGCGGGCGCGAGCAGTACTTC	NA	TRBD2	TRBJ2-7	TRBV27
CAWRVTGGSQYF	TGTGCCTGGAGAGTGACAGGGGGTTCGCAGTATTTT	NA	TRBD1	TRBJ2-3	TRBV30
CASSVGGQSYNEQFF	TGTGCCAGCAGTGTTGGGGGGCAATCCTACAATGAGCAGTTCTTC	NA	NA	TRBJ2-1	TRBV2
CASSEAGTSSYEQYF	TGTGCCAGCAGTGAAGCCGGTACGAGCTCCTACGAGCAGTACTTC	NA	NA	TRBJ2-7	TRBV6-1
CAISELAGQGEQYF	TGTGCCATCAGTGAGCTAGCGGGTCAGGGCGAGCAGTACTTC	NA	TRBD2	TRBJ2-7	TRBV10-3
CASSFLGRCSYNEQFF	TGTGCCAGCAGCTTTTTGGGACGGTGCTCCTACAATGAGCAGTTCTTC	once	NA	TRBJ2-1	TRBV12-1
CAWSPRTGDTEAFF	TGTGCCTGGAGTCCGAGGACAGGGGACACTGAAGCTTTCTTT	NA	TRBD1	TRBJ1-1	TRBV30
CASSPGGEQYF	TGTGCCAGCAGCCCAGGGGGCGAGCAGTACTTC	NA	TRBD1	TRBJ2-7	TRBV6-6
CASSEARGTEAFF	TGTGCCAGCAGTGAAGCCCGAGGAACTGAAGCTTTCTTT	NA	NA	TRBJ1-1	TRBV6-1
CASSLRLAGGTYNEQFF	TGTGCCAGCAGCTTAAGGCTAGCGGGAGGTACCTACAATGAGCAGTTCTTC	NA	TRBD2	TRBJ2-1	TRBV7-9
CASSLRDSYYYGYTF	TGTGCCAGCAGCCTCCGGGACAGCTACTATTATGGCTACACCTTC	NA	TRBD1	TRBJ1-2	TRBV11-1
CASSSQGQGTTDTQYF	TGTGCCAGCAGTTCCCAGGGGCAGGGAACCACAGATACGCAGTATTTT	few	NA	TRBJ2-3	TRBV27